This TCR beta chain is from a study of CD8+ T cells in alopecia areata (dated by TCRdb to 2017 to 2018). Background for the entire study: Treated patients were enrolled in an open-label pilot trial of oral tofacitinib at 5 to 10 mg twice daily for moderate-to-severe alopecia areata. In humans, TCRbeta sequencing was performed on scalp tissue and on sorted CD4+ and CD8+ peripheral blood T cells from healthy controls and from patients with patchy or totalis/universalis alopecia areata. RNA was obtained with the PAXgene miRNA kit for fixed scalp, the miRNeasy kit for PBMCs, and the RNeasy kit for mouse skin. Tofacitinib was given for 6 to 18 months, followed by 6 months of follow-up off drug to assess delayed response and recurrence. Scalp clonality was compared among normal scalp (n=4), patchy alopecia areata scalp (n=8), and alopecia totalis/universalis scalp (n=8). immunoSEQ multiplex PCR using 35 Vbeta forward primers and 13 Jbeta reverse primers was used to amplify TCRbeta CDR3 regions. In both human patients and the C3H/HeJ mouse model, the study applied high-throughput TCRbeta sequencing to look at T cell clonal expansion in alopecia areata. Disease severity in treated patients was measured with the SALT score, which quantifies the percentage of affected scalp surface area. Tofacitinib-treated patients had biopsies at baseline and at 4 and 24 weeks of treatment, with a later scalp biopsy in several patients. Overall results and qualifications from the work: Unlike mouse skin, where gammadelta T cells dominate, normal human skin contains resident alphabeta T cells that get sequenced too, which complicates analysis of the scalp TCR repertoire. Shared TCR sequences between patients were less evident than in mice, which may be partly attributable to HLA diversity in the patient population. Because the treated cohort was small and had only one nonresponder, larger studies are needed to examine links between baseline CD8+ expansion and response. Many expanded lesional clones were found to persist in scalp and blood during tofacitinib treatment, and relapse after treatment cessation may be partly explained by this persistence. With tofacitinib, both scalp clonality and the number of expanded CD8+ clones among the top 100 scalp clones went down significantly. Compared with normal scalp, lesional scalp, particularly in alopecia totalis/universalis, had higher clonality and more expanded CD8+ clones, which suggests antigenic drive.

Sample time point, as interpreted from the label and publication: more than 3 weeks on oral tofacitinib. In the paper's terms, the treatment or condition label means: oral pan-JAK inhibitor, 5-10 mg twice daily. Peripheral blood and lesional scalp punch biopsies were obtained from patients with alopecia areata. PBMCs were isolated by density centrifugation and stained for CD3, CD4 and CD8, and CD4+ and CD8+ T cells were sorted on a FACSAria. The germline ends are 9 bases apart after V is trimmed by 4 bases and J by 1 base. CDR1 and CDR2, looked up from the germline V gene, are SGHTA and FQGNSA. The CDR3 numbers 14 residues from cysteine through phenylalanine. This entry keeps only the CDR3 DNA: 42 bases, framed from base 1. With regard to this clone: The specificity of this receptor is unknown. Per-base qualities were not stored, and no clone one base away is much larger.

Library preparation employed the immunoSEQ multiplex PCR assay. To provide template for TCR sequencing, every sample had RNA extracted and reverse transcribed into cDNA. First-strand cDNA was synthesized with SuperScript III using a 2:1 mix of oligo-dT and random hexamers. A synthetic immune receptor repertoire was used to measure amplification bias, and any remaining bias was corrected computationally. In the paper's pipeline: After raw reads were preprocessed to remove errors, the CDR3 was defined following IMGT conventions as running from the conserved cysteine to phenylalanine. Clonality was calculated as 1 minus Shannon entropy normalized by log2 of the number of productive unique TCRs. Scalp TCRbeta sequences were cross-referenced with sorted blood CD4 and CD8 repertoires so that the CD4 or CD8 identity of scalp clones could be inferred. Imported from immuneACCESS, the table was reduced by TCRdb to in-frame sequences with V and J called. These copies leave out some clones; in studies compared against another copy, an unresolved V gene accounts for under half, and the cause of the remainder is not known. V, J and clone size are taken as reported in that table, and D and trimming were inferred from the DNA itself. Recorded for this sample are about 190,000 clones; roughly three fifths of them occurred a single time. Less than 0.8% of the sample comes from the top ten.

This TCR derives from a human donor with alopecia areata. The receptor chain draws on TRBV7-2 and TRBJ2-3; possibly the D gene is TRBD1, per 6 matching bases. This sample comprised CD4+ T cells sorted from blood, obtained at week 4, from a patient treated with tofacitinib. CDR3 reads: CASSWDTGTDTQYF. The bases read TGTGCCAGCAGCTGGGACACCGGCACAGATACGCAGTATTTT.